Listed here are 15 T cell receptor beta chains from one sample, sequenced in a study of OX40 agonist ivuxolimab in advanced cancers. Sequencing used immunoSEQ multiplex PCR; TCRdb keeps in-frame clones, though not all of them. The sample shows tens of thousands of clones, more than 75% of them seen only once. The sequencing used CD4+ or CD8+ T cells sorted from blood, collected in a trial of the OX40 agonist ivuxolimab. The receptors originated from an adult with an advanced solid tumor such as melanoma, head and neck, liver or kidney cancer.

The chain employs TRBV28 and TRBJ2-7; tentative D call: TRBD2 (5 bases). Germline values: CDR1 MDHEN, CDR2 SYDVKM. V was shortened by 4 bases and J by 4 bases, with 17 bases between the two germline ends. The CDR3 contains 15 residues. CDR3 DNA: TGTGCCAGCAGTTCGGGTACCCGGGGAGTATACGAGCAGTACGTC. Translation: CASSSGTRGVYEQYV.

The chain combines TRBV7-2 with TRBJ2-6; D gene unclear. With 2 bases removed from V and 0 bases from J, the gap between germline ends came to 8 bases. The CDR3 is made up of 16 amino acids. The germline V gene has CDR1 SGHTA and CDR2 FQGNSA. The CDR3 coding sequence is TGTGCCAGCAGCTTATCGTGGGGCTCTGGGGCCAACGTCCTGACTTTC. Amino acids: CASSLSWGSGANVLTF.

V is TRBV2 and J is TRBJ1-4; no firm D call. The CDR3 spans 13 residues. Germline CDR1 and CDR2: SNHLY and FYNNEI. V was trimmed by 7 bases and J by 4 bases, leaving 10 bases between them. CDR3 in amino acids: CASNRVLNEKLFF. The CDR3 DNA follows: TGTGCCAGCAACCGGGTCCTTAATGAAAAACTGTTTTTT. Based on the CDR3 plus reference TRBV2 and TRBJ1-4, the full variable domain is EPEVTQTPSHQVTQMGQEVILRCVPISNHLYFYWYRQILGQKVEFLVSFYNNEISEKSEIFDDQFSVERPDGSNFTLKIRSTKLEDSAMYFCASNRVLNEKLFFGSGTQLSVL.

This clone was recorded a few times. The chain uses TRBV29-1 and TRBJ1-3; D ambiguous. Trimming took 4 bases from V and 0 from J, leaving 7 bases between them. The CDR3 contains 13 residues. Germline CDR1 is SQVTM and CDR2 is ANQGSEA. The CDR3 region is CSVGEGSGNTIYF. In DNA, the CDR3 is TGCAGCGTTGGTGAGGGCTCTGGAAACACCATATATTTT.

This clone was picked up one time. V and J are TRBV7-2 and TRBJ2-3; 8 nucleotides match TRBD1. The J segment lost 2 bases and the V segment lost 6 bases, leaving 16 bases of the junction unmatched. This CDR3 comprises 18 residues. Germline V gene sequence: CDR1 SGHTA, CDR2 FQGNSA. The CDR3 bases are TGTGCCAGCAGGTCCCAGGGGGCGCCCAAAATCCCCACAGATACGCAGTATTTT. It translates to CASRSQGAPKIPTDTQYF.

In this sample, this clone turned up a few times. V usage is TRBV25-1 and J usage is TRBJ2-2; weak D call: TRBD2 (5 bases). V lost 3 bases and J lost 15, with 14 bases in between. The CDR3 extends over 12 amino acids. The germline CDR1 and CDR2 sequences are MGHDK and SYGVNS. CDR3 sequence (DNA): TGTGCCAGCAGTGACGAAATCCGGGAAATGTTTTTT. This gives the protein CASSDEIREMFF.

V and J are TRBV2 and TRBJ2-5; tentative D call: TRBD1 (7 bases). The CDR3 loop spans 14 amino acids. Germline V gives CDR1 SNHLY, CDR2 FYNNEI. Trimming removed 8 bases from V and 5 bases from J, with 18 bases in between. This chain's CDR3 is CASHSGGTDETQYF. As DNA, the CDR3 is TGTGCCAGCCACTCAGGGGGGACAGATGAGACCCAGTACTTC.

V and J are TRBV7-3 and TRBJ2-1; TRBD1 matches 7 bases. This CDR3 spans 11 amino acids. The trim removed 3 bases at V and 13 bases at J, leaving 3 bases unmatched. Germline CDR1 SGHTA, CDR2 FQGTGA. CDR3 residues: CASSLGDRQFF. CDR3 coding DNA: TGTGCCAGCAGCTTGGGGGACAGACAGTTCTTC.

The chain links TRBV5-1 to TRBJ2-2; 11 positions match TRBD1. Germline values: CDR1 SGHRS, CDR2 YFSETQ. The V segment lost 2 bases and the J segment 3 bases; nucleotides outside the gene matches: 3. The CDR3 extends over 16 amino acids. As DNA, the CDR3 is TGCGCCAGCAGCTTTTCGGGACAGGGGGACACCGGGGAGCTGTTTTTT. This sequence encodes CASSFSGQGDTGELFF.

This sequence joins TRBV5-4 and TRBJ2-5; 10 positions match TRBD1. The length of the CDR3 is 15 residues. Germline V CDR1 and CDR2: SGHNT, YYREEE (reference sequence). The V segment lost 3 bases and the J segment 5 bases; nucleotides outside the gene matches: 7. The CDR3 is CASSSARTGGETQYF. The CDR3 bases are TGTGCCAGCAGCTCTGCCCGGACAGGGGGTGAGACCCAGTACTTC. The variable domain in full, completed from reference TRBV5-4 and TRBJ2-5, reads ETGVTQSPTHLIKTRGQQVTLRCSSQSGHNTVSWYQQALGQGPQFIFQYYREEENGRGNFPPRFSGLQFPNYSSELNVNALELDDSALYLCASSSARTGGETQYFGPGTRLLVL.

V and J are TRBV27 and TRBJ2-7; 8 bases align to TRBD1. The CDR3 contains 15 residues. Trimming removed 5 bases from V and 5 bases from J; junction bases left unmatched: 11. Germline lookup yields CDR1 MNHEY and CDR2 SMNVEV (reference sequence). The CDR3 nucleotides read TGTGCCAGCAGTCCCTCGACAGGGGTAGTAGACGAGCAGTACTTC. Its protein is CASSPSTGVVDEQYF.

This sequence joins TRBV4-2 and TRBJ1-2; D call uncertain. Deletions cut 0 bases from V and 4 bases from J, with 12 bases between. The CDR3 runs 15 residues. Germline CDR1 LGHNA, CDR2 YNFKEQ. In DNA form, the CDR3 reads TGTGCCAGCAGCCAAGAGCCGGGGAGTGGCTATGGCTACACCTTC. Protein sequence: CASSQEPGSGYGYTF.

The chain uses TRBV6-1 and TRBJ1-4; D is uncertain. There are 13 residues in the CDR3. Germline-derived CDR1 and CDR2 are MNHNS and SASEGT. V dropped 2 bases and J dropped 12 bases, with 13 bases sitting between them. CDR3 nucleotides: TGTGCCAGCAGTGAACAAGGGCGCAAGGAACTGTTTTTT. Encoded protein: CASSEQGRKELFF.

This sequence joins TRBV6-5 and TRBJ1-2; no reliable D call. Trimming removed 7 bases at V and 4 bases at J, with 13 bases between. Germline V gene data show CDR1 as MNHEY and CDR2 as SVGAGI. This CDR3 has 13 amino acids. The CDR3 spells CASTLLESYGYTF. The CDR3 nucleotides are TGTGCCAGCACCCTACTAGAATCCTATGGCTACACCTTC.

The chain couples TRBV28 to TRBJ2-3; 9 bases align to TRBD2. V trimming: 5 bases; J trimming: 2 bases; junction bases outside the gene matches: 8. This CDR3 region has 16 residues. Germline V lookup: CDR1 MDHEN, CDR2 SYDVKM. The CDR3 here is CASSQLGLASTDTQYF. DNA for the CDR3: TGTGCCAGCAGTCAACTGGGACTAGCATCCACAGATACGCAGTATTTT. The complete variable domain, with remaining parts taken from reference TRBV28 and TRBJ2-3, reads DVKVTQSSRYLVKRTGEKVFLECVQDMDHENMFWYRQDPGLGLRLIYFSYDVKMKEKGDIPEGYSVSREKKERFSLILESASTNQTSMYLCASSQLGLASTDTQYFGPGTRLTVL.